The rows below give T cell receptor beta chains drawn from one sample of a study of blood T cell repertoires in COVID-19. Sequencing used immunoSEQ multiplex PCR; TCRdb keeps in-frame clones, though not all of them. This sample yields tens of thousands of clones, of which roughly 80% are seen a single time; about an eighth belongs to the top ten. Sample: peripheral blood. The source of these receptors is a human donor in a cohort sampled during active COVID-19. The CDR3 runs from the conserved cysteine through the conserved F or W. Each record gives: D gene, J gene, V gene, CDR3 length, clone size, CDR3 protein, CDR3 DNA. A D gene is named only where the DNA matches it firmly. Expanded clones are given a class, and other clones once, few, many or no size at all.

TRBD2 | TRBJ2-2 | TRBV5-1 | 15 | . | CASSSGLADTGELFF | TGCGCCAGCAGCTCTGGACTAGCGGACACCGGGGAGCTGTTTTTT
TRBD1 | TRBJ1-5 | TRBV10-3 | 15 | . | CAISEETGGYQPQHF | TGTGCCATCAGTGAGGAGACAGGGGGCTATCAGCCCCAGCATTTT
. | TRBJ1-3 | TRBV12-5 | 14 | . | CASGFGGSGNTIYF | TGTGCTAGTGGTTTCGGGGGGAGTGGAAACACCATATATTTT
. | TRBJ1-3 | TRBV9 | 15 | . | CASSPLGVSGNTIYF | TGTGCCAGCAGCCCCCTCGGGGTCTCTGGAAACACCATATATTTT
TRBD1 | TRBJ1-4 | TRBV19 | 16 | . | CASSPTITGGGEKLFF | TGTGCCAGTAGTCCTACAATTACAGGGGGAGGTGAAAAACTGTTTTTT
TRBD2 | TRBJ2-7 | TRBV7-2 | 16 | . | CASSLAGGTASYEQYF | TGTGCCAGCAGCTTAGCGGGGGGGACTGCTTCCTACGAGCAGTACTTC
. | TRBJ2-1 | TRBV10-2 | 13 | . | CASRPTDYNEQFF | TGCGCCAGCAGGCCGACAGATTACAATGAGCAGTTCTTC
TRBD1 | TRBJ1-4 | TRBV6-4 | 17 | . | CASSRAVDRGQNEKLFF | TGTGCCAGCAGTCGAGCCGTTGACAGGGGGCAAAATGAAAAACTGTTTTTT
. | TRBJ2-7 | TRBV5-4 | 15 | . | CASSLVASDIYEQYF | TGTGCCAGCAGCTTGGTGGCTAGCGATATCTACGAGCAGTACTTC
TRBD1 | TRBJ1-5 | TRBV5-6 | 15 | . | CASSGRGGLNQPQHF | TGTGCCAGCAGCGGGAGAGGGGGCCTAAATCAGCCCCAGCATTTT
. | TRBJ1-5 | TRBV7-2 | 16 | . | CASSLMGGDSNQPQHF | TGTGCCAGCAGCTTAATGGGGGGGGATAGCAATCAGCCCCAGCATTTT
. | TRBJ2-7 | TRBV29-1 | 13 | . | CSVERAGEYEQYF | TGCAGCGTTGAAAGGGCAGGGGAATACGAGCAGTACTTC
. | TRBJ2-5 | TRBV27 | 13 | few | CASSLLDQETQYF | TGTGCCAGCAGTTTATTAGACCAAGAGACCCAGTACTTC
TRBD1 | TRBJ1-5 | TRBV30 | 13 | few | CAWPRDRNQPQHF | TGTGCCTGGCCCCGGGACAGAAATCAGCCCCAGCATTTT
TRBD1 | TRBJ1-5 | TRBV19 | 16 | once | CASSPRTGFSDQPQHF | TGTGCCAGTAGTCCTAGGACAGGGTTCTCCGATCAGCCCCAGCATTTT
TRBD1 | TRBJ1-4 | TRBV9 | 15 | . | CASSVGQVHNEKLFF | TGTGCCAGCAGCGTCGGACAGGTACATAATGAAAAACTGTTTTTT
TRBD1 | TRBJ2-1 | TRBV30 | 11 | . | CAWSVGTGQFF | TGTGCCTGGAGTGTGGGGACAGGGCAGTTCTTC
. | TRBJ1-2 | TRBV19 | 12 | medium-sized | CATSPGQYGYTF | TGTGCCACCAGCCCCGGACAGTATGGCTACACCTTC
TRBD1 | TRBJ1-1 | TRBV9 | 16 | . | CASSAGTGTPNTEAFF | TGTGCCAGCAGCGCCGGGACAGGGACCCCGAACACTGAAGCTTTCTTT
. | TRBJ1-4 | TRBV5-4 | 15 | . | CASSLLGGSNEKLFF | TGTGCCAGCAGCTTGTTGGGGGGGTCTAATGAAAAACTGTTTTTT
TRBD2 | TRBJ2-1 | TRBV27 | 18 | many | CASSSGLAGGSSYNEQFF | TGTGCCAGCAGTTCGGGACTAGCGGGGGGAAGCTCCTACAATGAGCAGTTCTTC
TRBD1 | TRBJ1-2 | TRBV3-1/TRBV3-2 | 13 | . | CASSPDRAYGYTF | TGTGCCAGCAGCCCGGACAGGGCGTATGGCTACACCTTC
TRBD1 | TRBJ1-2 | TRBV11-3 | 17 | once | CASSQSGGGDLDYGYTF | TGTGCCAGCAGCCAATCGGGAGGGGGCGATTTGGACTATGGCTACACCTTC
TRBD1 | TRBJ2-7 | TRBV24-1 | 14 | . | CATRAYRGISEQYF | TGTGCCACCCGGGCGTACAGGGGGATCTCCGAGCAGTACTTC
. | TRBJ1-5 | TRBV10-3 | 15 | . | CAISVGGAANQPQHF | TGTGCCATCAGTGTCGGGGGGGCTGCCAATCAGCCCCAGCATTTT
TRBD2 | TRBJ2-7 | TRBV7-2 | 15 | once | CASSPRERGVSEQYF | TGTGCCAGCAGCCCTAGGGAGCGGGGGGTCTCCGAGCAGTACTTC
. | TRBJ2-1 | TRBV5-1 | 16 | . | CASSLAATAQGNEQFF | TGCGCCAGCAGCTTGGCCGCTACCGCTCAGGGGAATGAGCAGTTCTTC
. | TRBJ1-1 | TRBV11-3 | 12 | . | CASSSSGLRAFF | TGTGCCAGCAGCTCATCTGGGCTGAGAGCTTTCTTT
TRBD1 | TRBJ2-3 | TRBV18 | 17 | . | CASSPPRTGTSTDTQYF | TGTGCCAGCTCACCACCCCGGACAGGGACCAGCACAGATACGCAGTATTTT
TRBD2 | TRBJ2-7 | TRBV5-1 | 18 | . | CASSPRTSGRGLSYEQYF | TGCGCCAGCAGCCCACGGACTAGCGGGAGGGGACTTTCCTACGAGCAGTACTTC
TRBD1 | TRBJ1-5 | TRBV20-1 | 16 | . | CSASRPTGNSNQPQHF | TGCAGTGCTAGTAGACCGACAGGGAATAGCAATCAGCCCCAGCATTTT
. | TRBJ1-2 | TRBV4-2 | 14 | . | CASSFNRENYGYIF | TGTGCCAGCAGCTTCAACAGGGAAAACTATGGCTACATCTTC